This T cell receptor beta chain was identified during a study of blood T cell repertoires in COVID-19 (dated by TCRdb to the early 2020s). Regarding the study in general: Samples from collaborators originated in the United States, Italy and Spain and spanned both the acute and convalescent phases of COVID-19. The prospective study material was composed of cDNA or gDNA derived from T cells, B-cell-depleted T cells, or PBMCs. Deeply sampled blood TCRbeta repertoires from subjects exposed to, actively infected with, or recovered from COVID-19 were included in the dataset. The repertoires were released in a freely available public database intended as a resource for research on the immune response to SARS-CoV-2. The samples were drawn from the first 160 participants of the ongoing ImmuneRACE study and from over a thousand subjects provided by 6 global collaborators. Nearly every sample came with metadata listing a de-identified subject ID, COVID-19 status, age in years and sex. Where HLA class I and class II types were available, the types were taken from metadata supplied by the sample provider, not from assay-based typing. Beyond this particular receptor, the publication reports: How much clinical and demographic metadata was included differed by source and by participant, and the metadata was provided uncurated.

In Seattle, one collaborating source enrolled patients while the infection was active and tracked those patients longitudinally over the course of disease. Collaborating institutions collected whole blood in K2EDTA tubes following their own protocols. For TCRbeta analysis, collaborators shipped samples as frozen whole blood, isolated PBMCs, or DNA extracted from either of those sample types. With respect to this clone: Which antigen it targets is not known. No base-level quality is on record; no much larger clone is a single base apart.

The immunoSEQ Assay, a bias-controlled multiplex PCR, was used to amplify TCRbeta CDR3 regions from genomic DNA. As for the authors' bioinformatics: The number of nucleated cells in each sample was estimated from the amplification of reference gene primers within the assay. To quantify the absolute abundance of each unique TCRbeta CDR3 rearrangement, sequence reads were collapsed and filtered. For each sample, productive Simpson clonality was calculated by taking the square root of Simpson's diversity index across productive rearrangements. As stored in TCRdb, this immuneACCESS dataset retains in-frame rearrangements with V and J assigned. A fraction of the clones does not appear; measured against another copy, unresolved V genes explain less than half of the discrepancy, and the remainder lacks a known reason. The DNA gave D and trimming, while V, J and clone size come from that table. The sample yields tens of thousands of clones; about 89% were counted once. Roughly 2.5% of the sample lies in the top ten.

Trimming accounts for 4 bases at V and 4 bases at J, while the number of junction bases matched to no gene is 3. The CDR3 has 13 amino acids, counting the end cysteine and phenylalanine. Of all the DNA, just the CDR3 is kept, 39 bases in frame from base 1. From the germline V gene (reference sequence), CDR1 is LGHDT and CDR2 is YNNKEL. The TCR sequence derives from a man aged 50-60 years with COVID-19, enrolled during active disease. The chain is encoded by TRBV3-1 (or the pseudogene TRBV3-2) joined to TRBJ1-2; 7 junctional bases match TRBD1. The source material was peripheral blood. The DNA sequence is given as TGTGCCAGCAGCCCACAGGGGACCTATGGCTACACCTTC. Its protein product is CASSPQGTYGYTF.